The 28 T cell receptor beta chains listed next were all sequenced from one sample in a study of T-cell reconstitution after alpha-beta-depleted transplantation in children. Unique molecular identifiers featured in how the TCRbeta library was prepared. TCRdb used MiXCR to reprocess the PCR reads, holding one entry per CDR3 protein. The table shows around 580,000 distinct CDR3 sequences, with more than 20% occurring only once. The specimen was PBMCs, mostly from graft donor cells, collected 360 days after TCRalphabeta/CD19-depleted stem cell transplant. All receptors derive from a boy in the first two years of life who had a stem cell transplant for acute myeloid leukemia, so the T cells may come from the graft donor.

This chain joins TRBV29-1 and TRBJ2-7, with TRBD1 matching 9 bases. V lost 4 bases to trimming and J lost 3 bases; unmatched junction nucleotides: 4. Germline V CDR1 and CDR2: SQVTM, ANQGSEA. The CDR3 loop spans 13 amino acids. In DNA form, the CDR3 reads TGCAGCGTTGGACGGGACAGGGACTACGAGCAGTACTTC. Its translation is CSVGRDRDYEQYF.

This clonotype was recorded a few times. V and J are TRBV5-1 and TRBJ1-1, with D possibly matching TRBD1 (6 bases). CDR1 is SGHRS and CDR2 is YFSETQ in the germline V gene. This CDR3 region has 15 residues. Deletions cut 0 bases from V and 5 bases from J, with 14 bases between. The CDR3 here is CASSLVAGEGTEAFF. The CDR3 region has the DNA TGCGCCAGCAGCTTGGTGGCAGGGGAGGGGACTGAAGCTTTCTTT.

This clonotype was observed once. The CDR3: CASSIVGEGEKLFF. CDR3 sequence (DNA): TGTGCCAGCAGCATCGTGGGGGAGGGTGAAAAACTGTTTTTT. V is TRBV11-2 and J is TRBJ1-4, with D tentatively TRBD1 (5 bases). The CDR3 is made up of 14 amino acids. Trimming left V 5 bases short and J 7 bases short, with 14 bases between. CDR1 is SGHAT and CDR2 is FQNNGV in the germline V gene.

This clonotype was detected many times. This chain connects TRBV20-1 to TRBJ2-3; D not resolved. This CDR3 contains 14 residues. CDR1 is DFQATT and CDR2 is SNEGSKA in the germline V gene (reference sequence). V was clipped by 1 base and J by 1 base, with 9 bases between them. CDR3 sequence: CSARAGVGTDTQYF. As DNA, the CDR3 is TGCAGTGCTAGAGCCGGTGTGGGCACAGATACGCAGTATTTT.

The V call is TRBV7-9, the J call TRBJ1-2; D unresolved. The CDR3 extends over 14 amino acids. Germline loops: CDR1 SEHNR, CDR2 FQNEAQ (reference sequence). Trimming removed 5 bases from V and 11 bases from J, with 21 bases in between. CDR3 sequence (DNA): TGTGCCAGCAGCCCCTGGGCGGGATCAGAGCCATACACCTTC. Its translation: CASSPWAGSEPYTF.

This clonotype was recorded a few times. DNA for the CDR3: TGCAGTGCTCAGGGTCGGAGCAATCAGCCCCAGCATTTT. The encoded protein is CSAQGRSNQPQHF. The gene calls are TRBV20-1 and TRBJ1-5; weak D call: TRBD1 (5 bases). The CDR3 is 13 residues long. The V and J ends lost 5 bases and 1 base respectively, with 9 bases between them. From germline, CDR1 is DFQATT and CDR2 SNEGSKA (reference sequence).

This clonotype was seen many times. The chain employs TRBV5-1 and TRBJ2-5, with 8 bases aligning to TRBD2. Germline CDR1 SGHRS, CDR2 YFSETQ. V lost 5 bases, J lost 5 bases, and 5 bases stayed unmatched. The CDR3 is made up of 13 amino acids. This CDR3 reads CASRRGGLETQYF. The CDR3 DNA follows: TGCGCCAGCAGACGGGGGGGGCTCGAGACCCAGTACTTC.

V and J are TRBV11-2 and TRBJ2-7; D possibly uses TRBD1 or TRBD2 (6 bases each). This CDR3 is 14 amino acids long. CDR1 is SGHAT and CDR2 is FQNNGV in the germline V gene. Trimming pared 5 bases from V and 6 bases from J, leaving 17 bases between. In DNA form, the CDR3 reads TGTGCCAGCAGCCCGCTCCAGGGGAGGAGCGAGCAGTACTTC. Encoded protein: CASSPLQGRSEQYF. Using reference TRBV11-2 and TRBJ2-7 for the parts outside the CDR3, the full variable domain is EAGVAQSPRYKIIEKRQSVAFWCNPISGHATLYWYQQILGQGPKLLIQFQNNGVVDDSQLPKDRFSAERLKGVDSTLKIQPAKLEDSAVYLCASSPLQGRSEQYFGPGTRLTVT.

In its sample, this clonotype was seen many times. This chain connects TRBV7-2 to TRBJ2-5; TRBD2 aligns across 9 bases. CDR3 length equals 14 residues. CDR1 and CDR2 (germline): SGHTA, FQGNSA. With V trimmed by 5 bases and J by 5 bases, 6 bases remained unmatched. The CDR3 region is CASSPGLAWETQYF. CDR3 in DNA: TGTGCCAGCAGCCCTGGACTAGCGTGGGAGACCCAGTACTTC.

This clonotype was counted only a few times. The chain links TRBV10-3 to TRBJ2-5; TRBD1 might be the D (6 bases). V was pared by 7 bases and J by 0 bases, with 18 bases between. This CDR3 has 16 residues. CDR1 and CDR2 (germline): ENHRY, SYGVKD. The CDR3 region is CAITSRQAGYQETQYF. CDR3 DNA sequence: TGTGCCATCACCTCGAGACAGGCTGGATACCAAGAGACCCAGTACTTC.

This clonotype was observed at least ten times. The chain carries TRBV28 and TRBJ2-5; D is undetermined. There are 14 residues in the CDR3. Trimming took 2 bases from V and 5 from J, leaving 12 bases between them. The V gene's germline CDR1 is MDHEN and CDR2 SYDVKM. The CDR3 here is CASSLNWPAETQYF. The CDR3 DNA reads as TGTGCCAGCAGTTTAAACTGGCCAGCCGAGACCCAGTACTTC.

The CDR3 region has the DNA TGCGCCAGCAGCCAAGAGAAGAGGGCAGCTGGGGACAATGAGCAGTTCTTC. Its translation is CASSQEKRAAGDNEQFF. The chain recombines TRBV4-1 with TRBJ2-1; TRBD2 is a possible D gene (5 bases). Germline V gene data show CDR1 as MGHRA and CDR2 as YSYEKL. The CDR3 covers 17 residues. Trimming shortened V by 0 bases and J by 5 bases, and 17 bases separated the two germline ends.

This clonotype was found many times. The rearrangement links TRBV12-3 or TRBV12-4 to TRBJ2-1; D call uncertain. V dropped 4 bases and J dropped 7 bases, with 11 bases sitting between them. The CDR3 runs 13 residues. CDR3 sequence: CASSSRTVNEQFF. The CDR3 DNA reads TGTGCCAGCAGTTCCCGAACAGTTAATGAGCAGTTCTTC.

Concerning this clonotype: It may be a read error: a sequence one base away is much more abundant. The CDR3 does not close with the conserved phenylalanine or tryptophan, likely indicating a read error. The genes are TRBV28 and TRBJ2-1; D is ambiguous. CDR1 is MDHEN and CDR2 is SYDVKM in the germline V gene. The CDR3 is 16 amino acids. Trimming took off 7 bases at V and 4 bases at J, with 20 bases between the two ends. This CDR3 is CASTSLPAPVYNEQFC. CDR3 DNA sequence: TGTGCCAGCACGTCCCTCCCCGCACCGGTTTACAATGAGCAGTTCTGC.

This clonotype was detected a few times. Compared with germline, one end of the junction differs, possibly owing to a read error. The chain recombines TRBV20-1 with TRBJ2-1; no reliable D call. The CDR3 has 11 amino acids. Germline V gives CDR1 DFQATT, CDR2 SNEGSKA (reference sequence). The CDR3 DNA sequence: TGCAGTGCAAGAGAAGACGGTGAGCAGTTCTTC. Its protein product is CSAREDGEQFF.

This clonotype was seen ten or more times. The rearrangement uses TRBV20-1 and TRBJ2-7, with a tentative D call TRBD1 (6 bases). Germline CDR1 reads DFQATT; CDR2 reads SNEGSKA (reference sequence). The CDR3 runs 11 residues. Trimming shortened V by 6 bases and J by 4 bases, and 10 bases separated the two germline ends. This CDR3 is CSARGAYEQYV. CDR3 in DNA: TGCAGTGCCAGGGGAGCGTACGAGCAGTACGTC.

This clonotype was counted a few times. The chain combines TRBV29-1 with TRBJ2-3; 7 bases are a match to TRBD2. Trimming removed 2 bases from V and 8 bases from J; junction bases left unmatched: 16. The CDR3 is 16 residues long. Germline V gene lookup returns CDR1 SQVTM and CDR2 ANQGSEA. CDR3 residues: CSVEPRLAPSHGTQYF. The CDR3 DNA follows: TGCAGCGTTGAACCTAGACTAGCCCCATCCCATGGTACGCAGTATTTT.

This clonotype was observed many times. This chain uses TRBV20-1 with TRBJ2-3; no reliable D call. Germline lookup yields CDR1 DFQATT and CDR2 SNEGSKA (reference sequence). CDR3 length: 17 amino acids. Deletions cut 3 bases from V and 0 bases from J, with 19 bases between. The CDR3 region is CSARKGTLSKSTDTQYF. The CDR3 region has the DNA TGCAGTGCTAGGAAGGGAACCCTCAGTAAAAGCACAGATACGCAGTATTTT.

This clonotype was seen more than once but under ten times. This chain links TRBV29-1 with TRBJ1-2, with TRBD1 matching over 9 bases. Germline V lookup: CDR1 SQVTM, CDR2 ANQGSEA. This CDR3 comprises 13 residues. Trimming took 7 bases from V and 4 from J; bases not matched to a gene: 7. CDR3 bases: TGCAGCGGCCGGACAGGGGCGGCCTATGGCTACACCTTC. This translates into CSGRTGAAYGYTF.

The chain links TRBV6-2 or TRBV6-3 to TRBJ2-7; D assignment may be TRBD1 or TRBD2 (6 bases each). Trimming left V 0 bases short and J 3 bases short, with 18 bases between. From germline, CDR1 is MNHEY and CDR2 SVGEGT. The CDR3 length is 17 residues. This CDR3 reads CASSYSMGGRESYEQYV. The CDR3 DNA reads TGTGCCAGCAGTTACTCGATGGGGGGCAGGGAAAGCTACGAGCAGTACGTC.

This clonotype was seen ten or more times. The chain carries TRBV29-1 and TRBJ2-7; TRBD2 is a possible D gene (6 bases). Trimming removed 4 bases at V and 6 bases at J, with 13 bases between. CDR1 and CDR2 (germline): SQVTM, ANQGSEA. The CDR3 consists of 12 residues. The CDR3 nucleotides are TGCAGCGTTGGGGGCTGGAGGGTCGAGCAGTACTTC. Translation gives CSVGGWRVEQYF.

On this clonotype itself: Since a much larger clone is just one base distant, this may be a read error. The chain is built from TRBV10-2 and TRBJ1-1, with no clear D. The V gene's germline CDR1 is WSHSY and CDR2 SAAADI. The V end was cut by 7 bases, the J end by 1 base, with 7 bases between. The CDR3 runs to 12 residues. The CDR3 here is CASTNRNTEAFF. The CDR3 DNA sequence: TGCGCCAGCACCAACAGGAACACTGAAGCTTTCTTT.

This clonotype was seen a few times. The CDR3 DNA sequence: TGCAGTGGGATCCCGACTAGCGGGGGCACAGATACGCAGTATTTT. It codes for CSGIPTSGGTDTQYF. The V and J genes are TRBV20-1 and TRBJ2-3; 11 bases are a match to TRBD2. After removal of 7 bases from V and 1 base from J, the junction contained 7 bases not matched to a gene. The length of the CDR3 is 15 residues. CDR1 DFQATT and CDR2 SNEGSKA come from the germline V gene (reference sequence).

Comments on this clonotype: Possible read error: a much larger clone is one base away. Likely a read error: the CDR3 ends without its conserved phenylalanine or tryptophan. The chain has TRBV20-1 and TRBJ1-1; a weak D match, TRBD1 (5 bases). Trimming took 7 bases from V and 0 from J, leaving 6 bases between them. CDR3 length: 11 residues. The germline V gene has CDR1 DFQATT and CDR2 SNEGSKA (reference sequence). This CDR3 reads CSVTVNTEAFY. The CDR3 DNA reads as TGCAGTGTGACAGTGAACACTGAAGCTTTCTAT.

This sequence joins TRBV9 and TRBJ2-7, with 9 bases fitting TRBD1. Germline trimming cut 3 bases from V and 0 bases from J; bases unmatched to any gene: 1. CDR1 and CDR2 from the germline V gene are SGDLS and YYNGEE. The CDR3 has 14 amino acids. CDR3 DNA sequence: TGTGCCAGCAGCGGGGGACAGGGCTCCTACGAGCAGTACTTC. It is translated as CASSGGQGSYEQYF.

CDR3 bases: TGTGCCAGCAGTTACTCGATGTCTTTGAGGCACGAGCAGTACTTC. The encoded protein is CASSYSMSLRHEQYF. This sequence joins TRBV6-5 and TRBJ2-7, with D hard to call. The CDR3 sequence is 15 residues long. The germline CDR1 and CDR2 sequences are MNHEY and SVGAGI. The ends were cut back, 0 bases at V and 5 bases at J, with 14 bases in the middle.

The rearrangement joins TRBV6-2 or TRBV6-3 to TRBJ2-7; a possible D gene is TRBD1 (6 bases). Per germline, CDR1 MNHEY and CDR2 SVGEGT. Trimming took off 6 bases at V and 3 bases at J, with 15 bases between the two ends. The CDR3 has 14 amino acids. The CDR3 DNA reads TGTGCCAGCAGCCGGCAACAGGGCCTCTACGAGCAGTACTTC. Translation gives CASSRQQGLYEQYF.

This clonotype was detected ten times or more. Here the CDR3 reads CASTSGRGGSYEQYF. The CDR3 nucleotides read TGTGCCAGCACCTCCGGTCGGGGGGGATCCTACGAGCAGTACTTC. This chain connects TRBV7-2 to TRBJ2-7; 8 bases map to TRBD2. CDR1 is SGHTA and CDR2 is FQGNSA in the germline V gene. After removal of 7 bases from V and 1 base from J, the junction contained 9 bases not matched to a gene. This CDR3 region has 15 residues. Full variable domain (rest looked up from reference TRBV7-2 and TRBJ2-7): GAGVSQSPSNKVTEKGKDVELRCDPISGHTALYWYRQSLGQGLEFLIYFQGNSAPDKSGLPSDRFSAERTGGSVSTLTIQRTQQEDSAVYLCASTSGRGGSYEQYFGPGTRLTVT.